Listed below are T cell receptor beta chains from one sample, sequenced in a study of T-cell reconstitution after alpha-beta-depleted transplantation in children. TCRdb re-analysed the PCR reads in MiXCR, keeping a single row per CDR3 protein. The data show some 75,000 distinct CDR3 sequences, about 7.3% seen once. Sequenced material: PBMCs from the stem cell graft donor, taken from the stem cell graft. Receptors originate from a human donor who donated a stem cell graft to a child with acute lymphoblastic leukemia. The CDR3 runs from the conserved cysteine through the conserved F or W. A D gene is named only where the DNA matches it firmly. Clone size is shown for a subset of rows, as once, few, many or a class of expanded clone.

v_gene: TRBV7-9
abundance: many
d_gene: .
j_gene: TRBJ2-5
CDR3nt: TGTGCCAGCAGCTCCACAGGGACAGAGACCCAGTACTTC
CDR3aa: CASSSTGTETQYF

v_gene: TRBV12-3/TRBV12-4
abundance: many
d_gene: TRBD2
j_gene: TRBJ2-3
CDR3nt: TGTGCCAGCAGATGGGGACTAGTCTCCCCAGATACGCAGTATTTT
CDR3aa: CASRWGLVSPDTQYF

v_gene: TRBV12-3/TRBV12-4
abundance: many
d_gene: TRBD1
j_gene: TRBJ2-7
CDR3nt: TGTGCCAGCAGATCCACAGGGGCCACCTACGAGCAGTACTTC
CDR3aa: CASRSTGATYEQYF

v_gene: TRBV28
abundance: many
d_gene: .
j_gene: TRBJ2-3
CDR3nt: TGTGCCAGCAGCCCAAGGGACGTTAGCACAGATACGCAGTATTTT
CDR3aa: CASSPRDVSTDTQYF

v_gene: TRBV7-9
abundance: many
d_gene: .
j_gene: TRBJ1-5
CDR3nt: TGTGCCAGCAGCACGGGCGCAGGGATCAATCAGCCCCAGCATTTT
CDR3aa: CASSTGAGINQPQHF

v_gene: TRBV5-1
abundance: many
d_gene: TRBD2
j_gene: TRBJ2-7
CDR3nt: TGCGCCAGCAGTAGACTAGCGTTCTCCTACGAGCAGTACTTC
CDR3aa: CASSRLAFSYEQYF

v_gene: TRBV5-1
abundance: many
d_gene: .
j_gene: TRBJ2-7
CDR3nt: TGCGCCAGCAGCTTGATTGAGTCCTACGAGCAGTACTTC
CDR3aa: CASSLIESYEQYF

v_gene: TRBV10-2
abundance: many
d_gene: TRBD2
j_gene: TRBJ2-3
CDR3nt: TGCGCCAGCAGTGAAAGGGGACTACCTATCACAGATACGCAGTATTTT
CDR3aa: CASSERGLPITDTQYF

v_gene: TRBV5-1
abundance: many
d_gene: .
j_gene: TRBJ2-5
CDR3nt: TGCGCCAGCAGCTTGGGTGGCCTACAGGGCTTCCAAGAGACCCAGTACTTC
CDR3aa: CASSLGGLQGFQETQYF

v_gene: TRBV2
abundance: few
d_gene: .
j_gene: TRBJ2-1
CDR3nt: TGTGCCAGCAGTGATGGGAGAAAGATGAGCAATGAGCAGTTCTTC
CDR3aa: CASSDGRKMSNEQFF

v_gene: TRBV27
abundance: many
d_gene: TRBD1
j_gene: TRBJ1-5
CDR3nt: TGTGCCAGCAGCGCCTCACCCGGGACAGGGGTCCATAGCAATCAGCCCCAGCATTTT
CDR3aa: CASSASPGTGVHSNQPQHF

v_gene: TRBV10-3
abundance: many
d_gene: .
j_gene: TRBJ1-2
CDR3nt: TGTGCCATCAGTGAAGCTGGTGGCTACACCTTC
CDR3aa: CAISEAGGYTF

v_gene: TRBV5-6
abundance: many
d_gene: TRBD1
j_gene: TRBJ1-6
CDR3nt: TGTGCCAGCAGCTTTCTGGACAGGGAGAATAATTCACCCCTCCACTTT
CDR3aa: CASSFLDRENNSPLHF

v_gene: TRBV6-5
abundance: many
d_gene: .
j_gene: TRBJ1-5
CDR3nt: TGTGCCAGCAGTTACATTCGGGGACAGCCCCAGCATTTT
CDR3aa: CASSYIRGQPQHF

v_gene: TRBV27
abundance: many
d_gene: .
j_gene: TRBJ1-6
CDR3nt: TGTGCCAGCAGTCCTCGCCGGCGGGGGGCGTCCTATAATTCACCCCTCCACTTT
CDR3aa: CASSPRRRGASYNSPLHF

v_gene: TRBV12-3/TRBV12-4
abundance: .
d_gene: .
j_gene: TRBJ1-5
CDR3nt: TGTGCCAGCAGTTTGGGGACGCCTTATAGCAATCAGCCCCAGCATTTT
CDR3aa: CASSLGTPYSNQPQHF

v_gene: TRBV24-1
abundance: .
d_gene: TRBD1
j_gene: TRBJ1-2
CDR3nt: TGTGGGGCCAGTGATTACGGACAGGGGGCTGTCTACACCTTC
CDR3aa: CGASDYGQGAVYTF

v_gene: TRBV7-2
abundance: .
d_gene: .
j_gene: TRBJ1-5
CDR3nt: TGTGCCAGCAGCTTAGGGTACAATCAGCCCCAGCATTTT
CDR3aa: CASSLGYNQPQHF

v_gene: TRBV4-1
abundance: many
d_gene: .
j_gene: TRBJ2-5
CDR3nt: TGCGCCAGCAGCCAAGACAGGGCCCAAGAGACCCAGTACTTC
CDR3aa: CASSQDRAQETQYF

v_gene: TRBV7-9
abundance: many
d_gene: .
j_gene: TRBJ2-3
CDR3nt: TGTGCCAGCTCCTCCTCAGATACGCAGTATTTT
CDR3aa: CASSSSDTQYF

v_gene: TRBV2
abundance: many
d_gene: .
j_gene: TRBJ1-5
CDR3nt: TGTGCCAGCAGTGTGGGGGCAGGGCGAAATCAGCCCCAGCATTTT
CDR3aa: CASSVGAGRNQPQHF

v_gene: TRBV29-1
abundance: many
d_gene: TRBD1
j_gene: TRBJ1-4
CDR3nt: TGCAGCGTTGGAAGGACCGGGACAGGGGATGAAAAACTGTTTTTT
CDR3aa: CSVGRTGTGDEKLFF

v_gene: TRBV19
abundance: .
d_gene: .
j_gene: TRBJ1-2
CDR3nt: TGTGCCAGTAGTTCCGGGACGGTAAACTATGGCTACACCTTC
CDR3aa: CASSSGTVNYGYTF

v_gene: TRBV29-1
abundance: many
d_gene: TRBD2
j_gene: TRBJ2-1
CDR3nt: TGCAGCGTTGCGGCCGGGACTAGCGCCCAGGATGAGCAGTTCTTC
CDR3aa: CSVAAGTSAQDEQFF

v_gene: TRBV2
abundance: .
d_gene: TRBD1
j_gene: TRBJ1-4
CDR3nt: TGTGCCAGCAGGTCAACAGGGGCGGCTAATGAAAAACTGTTTTTT
CDR3aa: CASRSTGAANEKLFF

v_gene: TRBV6-4
abundance: many
d_gene: .
j_gene: TRBJ2-1
CDR3nt: TGTGCCAGCAGTGACTCGAGTGCAGCTGAGCAGTTCTTC
CDR3aa: CASSDSSAAEQFF

v_gene: TRBV7-2
abundance: many
d_gene: .
j_gene: TRBJ2-5
CDR3nt: TGTGCCAGCAGCGCCGACAGGTTAGAGACCCAGTACTTC
CDR3aa: CASSADRLETQYF

v_gene: TRBV7-9
abundance: few
d_gene: TRBD1
j_gene: TRBJ1-1
CDR3nt: TGTGCCAGCAGCTTCAAGACAGGGCTTTACGGCACTGAAGCTTTCTTT
CDR3aa: CASSFKTGLYGTEAFF

v_gene: TRBV20-1
abundance: many
d_gene: .
j_gene: TRBJ1-1
CDR3nt: TGCAGTGCGCCAGGGGTTTCTGAAGCTTTCTTT
CDR3aa: CSAPGVSEAFF

v_gene: TRBV6-5
abundance: once
d_gene: TRBD1
j_gene: TRBJ1-2
CDR3nt: TGTGCCAGCAACCACAGGGGGAATGGCTACACCTTC
CDR3aa: CASNHRGNGYTF

v_gene: TRBV10-3
abundance: many
d_gene: .
j_gene: TRBJ1-1
CDR3nt: TGTGCCATCGGTCGGGCGAACACTGAAGCTTTCTTT
CDR3aa: CAIGRANTEAFF

v_gene: TRBV9
abundance: many
d_gene: TRBD2
j_gene: TRBJ2-1
CDR3nt: TGTGCCAGCAGCGTCGCCCGGTTGGTGCGGGAGGGCGGCAATGAGCAGTTCTTC
CDR3aa: CASSVARLVREGGNEQFF

v_gene: TRBV19
abundance: .
d_gene: TRBD1
j_gene: TRBJ2-2
CDR3nt: TGTGCCAGTAAAAACAGGGGAGTTGGGACCGGGGAGCTGTTTTTT
CDR3aa: CASKNRGVGTGELFF

v_gene: TRBV6-5
abundance: many
d_gene: .
j_gene: TRBJ2-2
CDR3nt: TGTGCCAGCAGTCACCAAGCGGGACAGGCGAACACCGGGGAGCTGTTTTTT
CDR3aa: CASSHQAGQANTGELFF

v_gene: TRBV4-1
abundance: few
d_gene: .
j_gene: TRBJ1-2
CDR3nt: TGCGCCAGCAGCCGGGGGGCCCCCGATGGCTACACCTTC
CDR3aa: CASSRGAPDGYTF

v_gene: TRBV6-5
abundance: many
d_gene: .
j_gene: TRBJ2-1
CDR3nt: TGTGCCAGCAGTTTTGGCCTTCGAGCCAGCTACAATGAGCAGTTCTTC
CDR3aa: CASSFGLRASYNEQFF

v_gene: TRBV12-3/TRBV12-4
abundance: many
d_gene: TRBD2
j_gene: TRBJ2-7
CDR3nt: TGTGCCAGCAGTTCCCGGACTAGGGAGACCTACGAGCAGTACTTC
CDR3aa: CASSSRTRETYEQYF

v_gene: TRBV9
abundance: many
d_gene: .
j_gene: TRBJ2-3
CDR3nt: TGTGCCAGCAGCGAACCCATGGCAGGGGTTGGCGCAGATACGCAGTATTTT
CDR3aa: CASSEPMAGVGADTQYF

v_gene: TRBV9
abundance: many
d_gene: .
j_gene: TRBJ2-6
CDR3nt: TGTGCCAGCAGCGTAGGGGCCCTTGGGGCCAACGTCCTGACTTTC
CDR3aa: CASSVGALGANVLTF

v_gene: TRBV12-3/TRBV12-4
abundance: many
d_gene: .
j_gene: TRBJ1-6
CDR3nt: TGTGCCAGCAGTTTAGTGGGAGGACCCCTCCACTTT
CDR3aa: CASSLVGGPLHF

v_gene: TRBV28
abundance: .
d_gene: .
j_gene: TRBJ2-1
CDR3nt: TGTGCCAGCAGTCCCCTCGGACCTGAGCAGTTCTTC
CDR3aa: CASSPLGPEQFF

v_gene: TRBV6-5
abundance: many
d_gene: .
j_gene: TRBJ1-5
CDR3nt: TGTGCCAGCAGACGACAGTTTAATCAGCCCCAGCATTTT
CDR3aa: CASRRQFNQPQHF

v_gene: TRBV7-9
abundance: many
d_gene: .
j_gene: TRBJ1-3
CDR3nt: TGTGCCAGCAGCTTAGCCCTTGGAAACACCATATATTTT
CDR3aa: CASSLALGNTIYF

v_gene: TRBV11-2
abundance: many
d_gene: .
j_gene: TRBJ2-3
CDR3nt: TGTGCCAGCTTAGTTTTTGGTGGGAGTAGCGATACGCAGTATTTT
CDR3aa: CASLVFGGSSDTQYF

v_gene: TRBV6-1
abundance: .
d_gene: TRBD1
j_gene: TRBJ2-7
CDR3nt: TGTGCCAGCAGAAGAAAGGCAGGGACAGTCTCCTACGAGCAGTACTTC
CDR3aa: CASRRKAGTVSYEQYF

v_gene: TRBV19
abundance: few
d_gene: .
j_gene: TRBJ1-1
CDR3nt: TGTGCCAGTACGGCGGTGACTGAAGCTTTCTTT
CDR3aa: CASTAVTEAFF

v_gene: TRBV9
abundance: many
d_gene: .
j_gene: TRBJ1-1
CDR3nt: TGTGCCAGCAGCGTAGGGCCCGGGGCTTACAACACTGAAGCTTTCTTT
CDR3aa: CASSVGPGAYNTEAFF

v_gene: TRBV12-3/TRBV12-4
abundance: .
d_gene: TRBD1
j_gene: TRBJ2-4
CDR3nt: TGTGCCTTCTGTTCCCGGGCAGGGGGCACGTCCTTAGCCAAAAACATTCAGTACTTC
CDR3aa: CAFCSRAGGTSLAKNIQYF

v_gene: TRBV7-3
abundance: many
d_gene: TRBD2
j_gene: TRBJ2-3
CDR3nt: TGTGCCAGCAGCTTAAACCCCACTAGCGGCACAGATACGCAGTATTTT
CDR3aa: CASSLNPTSGTDTQYF

v_gene: TRBV5-1
abundance: many
d_gene: .
j_gene: TRBJ1-4
CDR3nt: TGCGCCAGCAGCCCCAACAGCCGACCAACTAATGAAAAACTGTTTTTT
CDR3aa: CASSPNSRPTNEKLFF